This entry describes one T cell receptor beta chain. The CDR3 has 12 residues. V lost 3 bases, J lost 5 bases, and 0 bases stayed unmatched. Germline CDR1 reads LGHNA; CDR2 reads YNFKEQ. With a constant-region primer, TCR beta cDNA was made from approximately 500 ng of total RNA. ARM-PCR was slightly modified, and three nested multiplex PCR rounds with it gave rise to the TCR beta libraries. Amplification in the first two PCR rounds was performed using TRBV1-TRBV30 forward primers and a C-beta reverse primer for around 10 cycles each. TCRdb re-analysed the multiplex PCR reads in MiXCR, keeping a single row per CDR3 protein. Altogether about 64,000 distinct CDR3 sequences are present, about two thirds being singletons, with the ten largest covering around two fifths. The record originates from a study of tumor-infiltrating lymphocytes in primary liver carcinoma. The wider study: Productive TCRbeta read counts per sample ran from roughly 3.6 to 7.1 million and were similar across tissue types.

Co-extraction yielded RNA and DNA from roughly 20-30 mg of unsorted bulk tissue. The source material was liver tumor tissue from sampling region 4. The subset here: tumor region T4, right-lateral pole. This sequence joins TRBV4-2 and TRBJ2-7, with 8 bases fitting TRBD1. The source of this sequence is a man between 35 and 55 years old with primary liver carcinoma and hepatitis B virus infection. The CDR3 here is CASSQTGDEQYF. CDR3 DNA sequence: TGTGCCAGCAGCCAGACAGGGGACGAGCAGTACTTC.